This TCR beta chain was sequenced in a study of response to subunit inactivated influenza vaccine. Germline CDR1 SGHRS, CDR2 YFSETQ. V gave up 4 bases and J gave up 6 bases; unmatched junction bases: 7. The CDR3 has 15 residues. TCRdb reprocessed the RT-PCR reads via MiXCR and lists one record per CDR3 protein. The sample has 750,000 to 850,000 distinct CDR3 sequences; approximately 17% are singletons. Source: PBMCs from blood, taken 4 to 6 days after vaccination. The chain couples TRBV5-1 to TRBJ2-4; 10 nucleotides agree with TRBD1. The clonotype was recovered from a man aged 50-59 years who received an inactivated influenza vaccine. The CDR3 DNA reads TGCGCCAGCAGCGACGGGACAGGGGCGGGAAACATTCAGTACTTC. Encoded protein: CASSDGTGAGNIQYF.